The 27 T cell receptor beta chains below were found in one sample sequenced in a study of blood T cells in healthy people across ages. Alongside a J-beta primer mix, a sample-barcoded 5' primer served in a second PCR lasting roughly 7 to 11 cycles. Via MiXCR, TCRdb re-called the 5' RACE reads, giving one row per CDR3 protein. The table includes 1.5 million to 1.8 million distinct CDR3 sequences, around 40% detected once. Sequencing was carried out using blood. The receptor source for this set is a woman younger than 35 in good health.

This sequence joins TRBV12-5 and TRBJ1-1; D is unclear. The CDR3 length is 16 residues. Germline CDR1 reads LGHNT; CDR2 reads FRNRAP. V was shortened by 2 bases and J by 0 bases, with 13 bases between the two germline ends. CDR3 residues: CASGLPPHFLNTEAFF. CDR3 coding DNA: TGTGCTAGTGGTTTGCCCCCCCACTTCCTGAACACTGAAGCTTTCTTT.

This rearrangement joins TRBV6-6 to TRBJ2-1, with TRBD1 identical over 9 bases. The CDR3 spans 15 residues. The germline CDR1 and CDR2 sequences are MNHNY and SVGAGI (reference sequence). J lost 3 bases, V lost 7 bases, and 7 bases had no gene match. Here the CDR3 DNA reads TGTGCCAGCAACTCCATGGGACAGGGCTACAATGAGCAGTTCTTC. The encoded protein is CASNSMGQGYNEQFF.

The rearrangement links TRBV7-2 to TRBJ2-3, with a possible D match to TRBD2 (6 bases). V was pared by 5 bases and J by 5 bases, with 14 bases between. The CDR3 runs to 14 residues. Germline CDR1 and CDR2: SGHTA and FQGNSA. The CDR3: CASSPHHGRDTQYF. DNA for the CDR3: TGTGCCAGCAGCCCACACCACGGGAGAGATACGCAGTATTTT.

The V call is TRBV9, the J call TRBJ2-1, with a possible D match to TRBD2 (6 bases). The CDR3 has 14 amino acids. Deletions cut 7 bases from V and 4 bases from J, with 15 bases between. Germline V gives CDR1 SGDLS, CDR2 YYNGEE. CDR3 nucleotide sequence: TGTGCCAGCGGAAAAGGAGGGCGGTACAATGAGCAGTTCTTC. Amino acid sequence: CASGKGGRYNEQFF.

The chain carries TRBV6-1 and TRBJ2-7; D is undetermined. Between the trimmed V and J ends, which lost 1 base and 7 bases, there was a span of 11 bases. Germline V gene sequence: CDR1 MNHNS, CDR2 SASEGT. The CDR3 length is 13 residues. CDR3 residues: CASSEGNDNEQYF. The CDR3 DNA reads as TGTGCCAGCAGTGAAGGCAACGACAATGAGCAGTACTTC.

This chain joins TRBV6-5 and TRBJ2-3; the D is unclear. The CDR3 length is 14 residues. Trimming stripped 2 bases from V and 2 bases from J, with 8 bases between. Germline V gene lookup returns CDR1 MNHEY and CDR2 SVGAGI. DNA of the CDR3: TGTGCCAGCAGTTACGGGTCAAACACAGATACGCAGTATTTT. Its translation is CASSYGSNTDTQYF.

In its sample, this clonotype was seen a few times. The chain links TRBV4-1 to TRBJ1-5; TRBD1 matches at 9 bases. CDR3 length: 17 residues. Germline CDR1 and CDR2: MGHRA and YSYEKL. Trimming removed 0 bases from V and 6 bases from J; junction bases left unmatched: 9. CDR3 residues: CASSQEATGGMIQPQHF. The CDR3 nucleotides are TGCGCCAGCAGCCAAGAAGCGACAGGGGGTATGATTCAGCCCCAGCATTTT.

V is TRBV11-2 and J is TRBJ2-3; 8 positions agree with TRBD2. The junction had 5 bases not matched to a gene; V was cut back by 0 bases and J by 0 bases. Germline-derived CDR1 and CDR2 are SGHAT and FQNNGV. This CDR3 has 17 residues. CDR3 sequence reads: CASSLDSGLVSTDTQYF. DNA for the CDR3: TGTGCCAGCAGCTTAGACTCGGGACTAGTGAGCACAGATACGCAGTATTTT.

The rearrangement links TRBV20-1 to TRBJ2-7; 9 nucleotides match TRBD2. Germline assignment: CDR1 DFQATT and CDR2 SNEGSKA (reference sequence). The CDR3 covers 15 residues. With V trimmed by 5 bases and J by 4 bases, 12 bases remained unmatched. CDR3 bases: TGCAGTGCTCATCTGCTAGCGGGAAAGTTTTACGAGCAGTACTTC. Translation: CSAHLLAGKFYEQYF.

This chain links TRBV3-1 with TRBJ2-3; D is undetermined. Trimming stripped 3 bases from V and 5 bases from J, with 9 bases between. Germline V gene lookup returns CDR1 LGHDT and CDR2 YNNKEL (reference sequence). The CDR3 extends over 13 amino acids. Written as DNA, the CDR3 is TGTGCCAGCAGCCACTCGGATGAAGATACGCAGTATTTT. Translation: CASSHSDEDTQYF.

J is TRBJ2-3 and V is TRBV5-1; D is unclear. Germline V gives CDR1 SGHRS, CDR2 YFSETQ. This CDR3 contains 13 residues. The germline V and J ends were trimmed by 4 bases and 4 bases, with 10 bases remaining between them. This chain's CDR3 is CASSNPPSDTQYF. The CDR3 DNA reads as TGCGCCAGCAGCAACCCCCCGTCAGATACGCAGTATTTT.

This clonotype was counted ten times or more. The chain has TRBV27 and TRBJ2-1, with a possible D match to TRBD2 (6 bases). Germline CDR1 MNHEY, CDR2 SMNVEV (reference sequence). There are 14 residues in the CDR3. Trimming stripped 6 bases from V and 1 base from J, with 10 bases between. The CDR3 region has the DNA TGTGCCAGCAGCTGGGGGGTTTCCTACAATGAGCAGTTCTTC. Translated, it gives CASSWGVSYNEQFF.

The rearrangement joins TRBV5-1 to TRBJ1-1; TRBD1 aligns across 7 bases. V was clipped by 5 bases and J by 6 bases; unmatched bases: 7. This CDR3 comprises 13 residues. CDR1 is SGHRS and CDR2 is YFSETQ in the germline V gene. CDR3 protein: CASRKRTGAEAFF. As DNA, the CDR3 is TGCGCCAGCAGAAAGCGTACAGGGGCTGAAGCTTTCTTT.

In this sample, this clonotype turned up a few times. The V call is TRBV12-3 or TRBV12-4, the J call TRBJ2-1, with 7 bases lining up with TRBD2. V lost 10 bases, J lost 9 bases, and 6 bases stayed unmatched. This CDR3 comprises 11 residues. CDR3 sequence (DNA): TGTGCCACCGGCGGGGGTAGTGAGCAGTTCTTC. It encodes CATGGGSEQFF.

The V gene is TRBV6-5, the J gene TRBJ2-2, with D possibly being TRBD2 (5 bases). V was clipped by 9 bases and J by 5 bases, with 13 bases between them. Germline lookup yields CDR1 MNHEY and CDR2 SVGAGI. This CDR3 comprises 13 residues. CDR3 residues: CARVRGSTGELFF. DNA of the CDR3: TGTGCCAGGGTCCGAGGGAGTACCGGGGAGCTGTTTTTT.

This clonotype was picked up a small number of times. V gene TRBV5-1 combines with J gene TRBJ2-3, with 12 bases matching TRBD2. V was clipped by 4 bases and J by 4 bases; unmatched bases: 7. The CDR3 is made up of 16 amino acids. Germline assignment: CDR1 SGHRS and CDR2 YFSETQ. CDR3 DNA sequence: TGCGCCAGCAGCCCCCGGACTAGCGGGATCTCAGATACGCAGTATTTT. This translates into CASSPRTSGISDTQYF.

This clonotype was seen repeatedly, ten times or more. V gene TRBV20-1 combines with J gene TRBJ2-1; 10 positions match TRBD2. The CDR3 is made up of 14 amino acids. V shed 4 bases, J shed 4 bases, and the junction held 4 bases outside the gene matches. The V gene's germline CDR1 is DFQATT and CDR2 SNEGSKA (reference sequence). The CDR3 sequence: CSAIPSGSYNEQFF. CDR3 in DNA: TGCAGTGCTATCCCTAGCGGGAGTTACAATGAGCAGTTCTTC.

This clonotype has only a few counts. The chain joins TRBV7-2 to TRBJ2-7; D gene uncertain. This CDR3 has 12 residues. In germline, CDR1 is SGHTA, CDR2 FQGNSA. The V and J ends lost 4 bases and 9 bases respectively, with 13 bases between them. The CDR3 DNA reads TGTGCCAGCAGCTCCGAATTAGTGAGGCAGTACTTC. Protein: CASSSELVRQYF.

This clonotype was counted only a few times. This chain uses TRBV7-2 with TRBJ2-1; TRBD2 matches at 11 bases. The V gene end was trimmed by 1 base and the J gene end by 3 bases; junction bases not matched to a gene: 8. There are 18 residues in the CDR3. The germline CDR1 and CDR2 sequences are SGHTA and FQGNSA. The CDR3 coding sequence is TGTGCCAGCAGCTTAGGAGATAGCGGGAGGGTCTACTACAATGAGCAGTTCTTC. It is translated as CASSLGDSGRVYYNEQFF.

The V gene is TRBV11-2, the J gene TRBJ2-1; D unresolved. The DNA end is a closer match to TRBJ2-7, so the J assignment may be wrong. CDR1 and CDR2 (germline): SGHAT, FQNNGV. This CDR3 is built from 14 residues. This CDR3 is CASSLEVRYNEQYF. CDR3 sequence (DNA): TGTGCCAGCAGCTTAGAGGTTCGGTACAATGAGCAGTACTTC.

The chain couples TRBV4-1 to TRBJ1-2; perhaps TRBD1 as D (6 bases). The germline V gene encodes CDR1 MGHRA and CDR2 YSYEKL. The germline V and J ends were trimmed by 1 base and 4 bases, with 13 bases remaining between them. The CDR3 is 15 residues long. The CDR3 region is CASSQVGGQSYGYTF. DNA of the CDR3: TGCGCCAGCAGCCAAGTAGGCGGACAGTCCTATGGCTACACCTTC.

This clonotype showed up just a few times. V and J are TRBV7-2 and TRBJ2-7; TRBD2 might be the D (5 bases). The V end lost 2 bases, the J end lost 3 bases, and 14 bases lay between the germline ends. Germline assignment: CDR1 SGHTA and CDR2 FQGNSA. This CDR3 spans 15 amino acids. This chain's CDR3 is CASSLTGMVNYEQYF. The CDR3 DNA reads as TGTGCCAGCAGCTTAACGGGGATGGTAAACTACGAGCAGTACTTC.

This clonotype has just a few counts. The chain is built from TRBV6-6 and TRBJ2-5, with D tentatively TRBD2 (5 bases). The J call may not be correct, given that the DNA end is closer to TRBJ2-7. CDR1 and CDR2 (germline): MNHNY, SVGAGI (reference sequence). CDR3 length equals 12 residues. CDR3 sequence (DNA): TGTGCCAGCAGTCGGGGAATCCACGAGCAGTACTTC. This codes for CASSRGIHEQYF.

The rearrangement links TRBV27 to TRBJ1-1; a possible D gene is TRBD1 (5 bases). CDR1 and CDR2 (germline): MNHEY, SMNVEV (reference sequence). V lost 1 base and J lost 7, with 10 bases in between. The CDR3 runs 13 residues. The CDR3 region has the DNA TGTGCCAGCAGTTTATTTCGGGACCATGAAGCTTTCTTT. This gives the protein CASSLFRDHEAFF.

J is TRBJ2-2 and V is TRBV7-2; no clear D gene. The CDR3 has 15 residues. CDR1 is SGHTA, CDR2 FQGNSA, per germline. The germline V and J ends were trimmed by 1 base and 3 bases, with 9 bases remaining between them. The DNA of the CDR3 is TGTGCCAGCAGCTTAGTTTTCGGTTACACCGGGGAGCTGTTTTTT. Residues: CASSLVFGYTGELFF.

Only one count was recorded for this clonotype. This chain links TRBV24-1 with TRBJ2-5, with D perhaps given as TRBD1 or TRBD2 (7 bases each). Germline V gives CDR1 KGHDR, CDR2 SFDVKD. The ends were cut back, 5 bases at V and 5 bases at J, with 17 bases in the middle. The CDR3 totals 15 residues. CDR3: CATSGRQGGLETQYF. The CDR3 DNA is TGTGCCACCAGTGGCCGACAGGGAGGGTTGGAGACCCAGTACTTC.

This chain uses TRBV6-2 or TRBV6-3 with TRBJ2-7; D gene uncertain. The germline CDR1 and CDR2 sequences are MNHEY and SVGEGT. The CDR3 is made up of 13 amino acids. V lost 2 bases and J lost 3, with 8 bases in between. The CDR3 DNA is TGTGCCAGCAGTTACGCCCCGGACTACGAGCAGTACTTC. Its protein is CASSYAPDYEQYF.